This record looks at one T cell receptor beta chain sequence and its context. Data came from immunoSEQ multiplex PCR; TCRdb stores just in-frame clones and leaves some out. This sample yields 92,000 or so clones, of which about nine tenths are seen a single time; about 15% belongs to the top ten. This sample was included in a study of siplizumab effects on memory and regulatory T cells. V trimming: 6 bases; J trimming: 7 bases; junction bases outside the gene matches: 6. This CDR3 is built from 14 residues. Germline values: CDR1 SGHDN, CDR2 FVKESK. This sequence was found in a human donor in good health. This chain joins TRBV14 and TRBJ2-1; TRBD1 matches 10 bases. Sequences were obtained from CD4+ T cells sorted from blood. This CDR3 is CASRPGQGFNEQFF. CDR3 sequence (DNA): TGTGCCAGCAGGCCGGGACAGGGGTTTAATGAGCAGTTCTTC.